A single TCR beta chain is shown here with its context. Repertoires were generated with immunoSEQ multiplex PCR, while TCRdb's copy carries only in-frame clones and drops some. The sample lists 150,000 or so clones; over 75% were seen once. This sample is drawn from a study of blood T cell repertoires in COVID-19. Study as a whole: Acute and convalescent COVID-19 specimens originated in the United States, Italy and Spain.

Germline CDR1 is SGHTA and CDR2 is FQGNSA. The CDR3 has 15 amino acids. V was pared by 6 bases and J by 2 bases, with 14 bases between. Source material: peripheral blood. V and J are TRBV7-2 and TRBJ1-5; weak D call: TRBD1 (6 bases). The clonotype originates from a human donor in a cohort sampled during active COVID-19. The CDR3 is CASREQGSGNQPQHF. In DNA form, the CDR3 reads TGTGCCAGCAGGGAGCAGGGGTCGGGCAATCAGCCCCAGCATTTT.